This entry features one T cell receptor beta chain sequence. This sample stems from a study of T cell responses to AZD1222 COVID-19 vaccine. This CDR3 has 14 residues. Germline V gene sequence: CDR1 SEHNR, CDR2 FQNEAQ (reference sequence). The V end was cut by 5 bases, the J end by 4 bases, with 9 bases between. Profiled with immunoSEQ multiplex PCR; TCRdb holds only in-frame clones, not every one. The sample records some 93,000 clones, roughly 90% being singletons. The source material was peripheral blood, sampled 28 days after the second AZD1222 dose. V is TRBV7-9 and J is TRBJ2-6; possible D gene TRBD1, 5 bases. The TCR comes from an adult who received the AZD1222 COVID-19 vaccine. The CDR3 loop is CASSAGPGANVLTF. CDR3 bases: TGTGCCAGCAGCGCAGGGCCCGGGGCCAACGTCCTGACTTTC.